The 9 T cell receptor beta chains in this list originate from one sample, sequenced in a study of vaccination and CD4 T cells after COVID-19 (dated by TCRdb to 2022 to 2024). Per the publication, the treatment or condition label means: roughly nine-day PBMC culture with coronavirus spike peptide pools or control peptides (ViraFEST assay). The method was PCR. Sequencing instrument: Illumina iSeq 100. TCR sequencing of DNA from cultured CD4+ T cells used the Oncomine TCR Beta short-read assay at the Johns Hopkins FTIC core. TCRdb reprocessing: public reads trimmed at Q25 with fastp, clones called with MiXCR, in-frame beta chains kept. Identical CDR3 protein sequences are pooled into one entry, listed with their most common genes and DNA. The sample profile shows more than 13,000 distinct CDR3 sequences; less than 60% of them were found once. Roughly 4.8% of the sample goes to the ten largest clones.

For these TCRs, the target antigens are not known. The sample consisted of CD4+ T cells from blood, cultured in vitro, taken before SARS-CoV-2 vaccination. Every receptor here comes from a human donor who had recovered from COVID-19.

This clonotype was detected only a few times. CDR3 in amino acids: CSARDRGANYGYTF. DNA of the CDR3: TGCAGTGCTAGAGACAGGGGGGCGAACTATGGCTACACCTTC. The chain has TRBV20-1 and TRBJ1-2, with 7 nucleotides matching TRBD1. Unmatched junction bases numbered 3, after V lost 0 bases and J lost 2 bases. This CDR3 contains 14 residues. CDR1 and CDR2 from the germline V gene are DFQATT and SNEGSKA (reference sequence).

In DNA form, the CDR3 reads TGTGCCAGCAGTTACTTAGCGGGAGAGGGTGAGCAGTTCTTC. Translating gives CASSYLAGEGEQFF. The rearrangement joins TRBV6-5 to TRBJ2-1; 9 nucleotides agree with TRBD2. The V gene's germline CDR1 is MNHEY and CDR2 SVGAGI. CDR3 length: 14 residues. The junction had 4 bases not matched to a gene; V was cut back by 1 base and J by 9 bases.

The V call is TRBV2, the J call TRBJ1-1; D not resolved. This CDR3 comprises 12 residues. From germline, CDR1 is SNHLY and CDR2 FYNNEI. Trimming cost V 6 bases and J 10 bases, with 15 bases left between them. CDR3 protein: CASSRILRGAFF. CDR3 DNA sequence: TGTGCCAGCAGCCGAATACTTCGGGGAGCTTTCTTT.

J is TRBJ2-1 and V is TRBV2; 9 positions agree with TRBD2. The CDR3 runs 15 residues. V gave up 5 bases and J gave up 6 bases; unmatched junction bases: 8. Germline CDR1 reads SNHLY; CDR2 reads FYNNEI. The CDR3 protein is CASSFSGGAFNEQFF. CDR3 sequence (DNA): TGTGCCAGCAGTTTTAGCGGGGGAGCCTTCAATGAGCAGTTCTTC.

The table lists this clonotype with a few counts. This sequence joins TRBV4-1 and TRBJ2-5; D is possibly TRBD2 (7 bases). This CDR3 region has 17 residues. CDR1 MGHRA and CDR2 YSYEKL come from the germline V gene. V was trimmed by 2 bases and J by 2 bases, leaving 18 bases between them. CDR3 sequence reads: CASSQRGAVREQETQYF. For the CDR3, the DNA is TGCGCCAGCAGCCAACGGGGGGCGGTCCGGGAGCAAGAGACCCAGTACTTC.

The table lists this clonotype with a few counts. The rearrangement joins TRBV20-1 to TRBJ1-1; no definite D call. Germline lookup yields CDR1 DFQATT and CDR2 SNEGSKA (reference sequence). The CDR3 sequence is 12 residues long. The V end was cut by 3 bases, the J end by 0 bases, with 5 bases between. CDR3 bases: TGCAGTGCTAGTTACCTGAACACTGAAGCTTTCTTT. It codes for CSASYLNTEAFF.

There are a few counts of this clonotype. This chain joins TRBV7-8 and TRBJ1-6; 8 bases map to TRBD1. Germline-derived CDR1 and CDR2 are SGHVS and FQNEAQ. CDR3 length equals 14 residues. Germline trimming cut 5 bases from V and 7 bases from J; bases unmatched to any gene: 4. The CDR3 DNA reads TGTGCCAGCAGCCCTAGACAGGGGAATTCACCCCTCCACTTT. Amino acids: CASSPRQGNSPLHF.

The chain employs TRBV20-1 and TRBJ2-5; D perhaps matches TRBD2 (5 bases). Per germline, CDR1 DFQATT and CDR2 SNEGSKA (reference sequence). The CDR3 is 12 amino acids. Between the trimmed V and J ends, which lost 2 bases and 3 bases, there was a span of 7 bases. DNA of the CDR3: TGCAGTGCTAGATACGGGGAAGAGACCCAGTACTTC. Its protein product is CSARYGEETQYF.

The genes are TRBV20-1 and TRBJ1-5, with 7 nucleotides matching TRBD1. Per germline, CDR1 DFQATT and CDR2 SNEGSKA (reference sequence). Unmatched junction bases numbered 5, after V lost 3 bases and J lost 6 bases. This CDR3 comprises 13 residues. The CDR3 here is CSASAGDSQPQHF. The CDR3 bases are TGCAGTGCTAGTGCGGGGGACAGTCAGCCCCAGCATTTT.